One sample yielded the 4 T cell receptor beta chains listed below, sequenced in a study of radiotherapy plus CTLA-4 blockade in lung cancer. Method: immunoSEQ multiplex PCR; TCRdb's copy keeps in-frame clones and lacks some. The table lists under 90,000 clones, approximately 79% of them singletons. The specimen comprised peripheral blood, sampled from a patient treated with radiotherapy plus ipilimumab. The receptors originated from a human donor with non-small cell lung cancer that progressed on radiotherapy plus ipilimumab.

V is TRBV19 and J is TRBJ1-4, with D tentatively TRBD1 (5 bases). Germline V gene data show CDR1 as LNHDA and CDR2 as SQIVND (reference sequence). Trimming shortened V by 4 bases and J by 10 bases, and 13 bases separated the two germline ends. The CDR3 contains 13 residues. CDR3 loop: CASSTRDRGKLFF. CDR3 DNA sequence: TGTGCCAGTAGTACCCGGGACCGCGGAAAACTGTTTTTT.

The gene calls are TRBV6-6 and TRBJ1-4, with TRBD1 matching 9 bases. The CDR3 extends over 14 amino acids. The V gene end was trimmed by 2 bases and the J gene end by 6 bases; junction bases not matched to a gene: 1. Germline V gives CDR1 MNHNY, CDR2 SVGAGI (reference sequence). In DNA, the CDR3 is TGTGCCAGCAGTTACCGGACAGGGGATGAAAAACTGTTTTTT. This sequence encodes CASSYRTGDEKLFF.

The chain uses TRBV10-2 and TRBJ1-1; no definite D call. Trimming removed 3 bases from V and 5 bases from J, with 10 bases in between. The CDR3 length is 13 residues. Germline lookup yields CDR1 WSHSY and CDR2 SAAADI. CDR3 sequence (DNA): TGCGCCAGCAGTGATCCAGGACGGACTGAAGCTTTCTTT. It yields the protein CASSDPGRTEAFF.

This chain links TRBV6-6 with TRBJ1-2; 7 positions agree with TRBD1. There are 13 residues in the CDR3. Germline values: CDR1 MNHNY, CDR2 SVGAGI (reference sequence). V shed 2 bases and J 8 bases; nucleotides not matched to a gene: 5. The CDR3 sequence is CASSYRQGDGYTF. CDR3 coding DNA: TGTGCCAGCAGTTACAGACAGGGAGACGGCTACACCTTC.